Sequencing of this T cell receptor beta chain was carried out in a study of blood T cell repertoires in COVID-19. Across the study: Both acute and convalescent COVID-19 samples were obtained from the United States, Italy and Spain.

V shed 2 bases, J shed 5 bases, and the junction held 7 bases outside the gene matches. The germline gives CDR1 SGHVS, CDR2 FQNEAQ. There are 15 residues in the CDR3. The authors' processing: Using reference gene primer amplification, nucleated cell counts were estimated. Here immunoSEQ multiplex PCR was the method, and the copy in TCRdb shows in-frame clones only, minus some. That table is the source of V, J and clone size, and D and trimming were worked out from the DNA. The sample holds about 240,000 clones, around 83% seen once. The chain uses TRBV7-8 and TRBJ1-1; 8 positions agree with TRBD1. Sequencing input: peripheral blood. The TCR comes from a woman over 75 with acute or convalescent COVID-19. DNA of the CDR3: TGTGCCAGCAGCTTAAAGACAGGGGCGGTGACTGAAGCTTTCTTT. Residues: CASSLKTGAVTEAFF.